Below are 2 T cell receptor beta chains sequenced from a single sample in a study of blood T cell repertoires in COVID-19. Clones were read by immunoSEQ multiplex PCR, and TCRdb kept only the in-frame ones, dropping some. The sample holds 120,000 to 150,000 clones, around nine tenths seen once. The sequencing sample was made of peripheral blood. The receptor source for this set is a woman aged 60-75 years with acute or convalescent COVID-19.

The chain is built from TRBV20-1 and TRBJ2-3; 7 nucleotides agree with TRBD1. Germline V gene sequence: CDR1 DFQATT, CDR2 SNEGSKA (reference sequence). CDR3 length equals 11 residues. The junction had 8 bases not matched to a gene; V was cut back by 8 bases and J by 9 bases. CDR3 protein: CSQESGGTQYF. For the CDR3, the DNA is TGCAGTCAAGAGTCAGGGGGAACGCAGTATTTT.

This rearrangement joins TRBV30 to TRBJ1-1; the D is unclear. CDR3 length: 12 amino acids. CDR1 is GTSNPN and CDR2 is SVGIG in the germline V gene (reference sequence). The ends were cut back, 1 base at V and 3 bases at J, with 6 bases in the middle. The CDR3 loop reads CAWSDPDTEAFF. The CDR3 coding sequence is TGTGCCTGGAGTGACCCAGACACTGAAGCTTTCTTT.